Presented here are 9 T cell receptor beta chains from one specimen sequenced in a study of monozygotic twins with inflammatory bowel disease. TCRdb re-analyzed the 5' RACE reads; it lists each CDR3 protein once, without DNA. The listing records 150,000 to 200,000 distinct CDR3 sequences. Sequencing was carried out using blood. These receptors all stem from a human donor with ulcerative colitis or Crohn's disease, or a healthy co-twin of an affected twin (not recorded which).

The V and J genes are TRBV7-8 and TRBJ2-5; TCRdb proposes TRBD1, but this gene call is untestable without DNA. Germline V gene data show CDR1 as SGHVS and CDR2 as FQNEAQ. The CDR3 totals 15 residues. The CDR3 here is CASSSMKGWGETQYF.

The chain carries TRBV28 and TRBJ2-4; no DNA is available, so the TRBD1 call from TCRdb remains unchecked. Germline V lookup: CDR1 MDHEN, CDR2 SYDVKM. The CDR3 runs 13 residues. The CDR3 protein is CASSPGAKNIQYF.

The rearrangement links TRBV5-1 to TRBJ2-2. Germline V gene lookup returns CDR1 SGHRS and CDR2 YFSETQ. The CDR3 sequence is 15 residues long. This CDR3 reads CASRIGLGHTGELFF.

The chain combines TRBV6-1 with TRBJ2-1; TCRdb's D call of TRBD2 is untestable without DNA. Germline-derived CDR1 and CDR2 are MNHNS and SASEGT. This CDR3 is 15 amino acids long. CDR3 amino acids: CASSRLAGVALEQFF.

The chain links TRBV7-2 to TRBJ2-7. Germline CDR1 SGHTA, CDR2 FQGNSA. The CDR3 extends over 15 amino acids. The CDR3 region is CASSLPAGTIYEQYF.

The chain uses TRBV5-1 and TRBJ2-3; the D call of TRBD2 rests on TCRdb alone, since no DNA is present to check it. The CDR3 covers 17 residues. Germline CDR1 is SGHRS and CDR2 is YFSETQ. The CDR3 protein is CASSFPGGPVGTDTQYF.

The chain employs TRBV15 and TRBJ1-3. This CDR3 comprises 16 residues. Germline V gives CDR1 LNHNV, CDR2 YYDKDF (reference sequence). CDR3 in amino acids: CATSRGGDGTGNTIYF.

This CDR3 is CASSFEGSSDTQYF. The chain combines TRBV11-2 with TRBJ2-3. Germline V gene data show CDR1 as SGHAT and CDR2 as FQNNGV. The CDR3 contains 14 residues.

This chain joins TRBV7-3 and TRBJ2-2; TCRdb's assignment of TRBD1 cannot be checked, as there is no DNA. CDR3 length equals 16 residues. Looked up from germline, CDR1 is SGHTA and CDR2 is FQGTGA. CDR3 residues: CASGPRQGAGTGELFF. The full variable domain, with the rest looked up from reference TRBV7-3 and TRBJ2-2, is GAGVSQTPSNKVTEKGKYVELRCDPISGHTALYWYRQSLGQGPEFLIYFQGTGAADDSGLPNDRFFAVRPEGSVSTLKIQRTERGDSAVYLCASGPRQGAGTGELFFGEGSRLTVL.